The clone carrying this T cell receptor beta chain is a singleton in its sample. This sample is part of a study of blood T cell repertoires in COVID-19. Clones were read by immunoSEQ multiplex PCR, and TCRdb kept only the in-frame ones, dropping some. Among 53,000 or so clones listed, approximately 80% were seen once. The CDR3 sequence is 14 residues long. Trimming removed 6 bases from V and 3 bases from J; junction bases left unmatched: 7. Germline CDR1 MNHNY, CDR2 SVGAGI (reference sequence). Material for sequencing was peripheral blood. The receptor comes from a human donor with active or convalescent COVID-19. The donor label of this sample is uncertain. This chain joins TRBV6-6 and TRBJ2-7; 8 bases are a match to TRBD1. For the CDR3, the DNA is TGTGCCAGCAGGGACTCCGGGACAGGCTACGAGCAGTACTTC. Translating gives CASRDSGTGYEQYF.